These 26 T cell receptor beta chains originate from one sample sequenced in a study of blood T cell repertoires in COVID-19. Clones were read by immunoSEQ multiplex PCR, and TCRdb kept only the in-frame ones, dropping some. The sample carries some 320,000 clones, roughly nine tenths recorded once. Sequenced input: PBMCs or T cells enriched from blood (not recorded which). The receptors shown here come from a man in his 60s who had recovered from COVID-19.

CDR3 nucleotide sequence: TGCAGCGTTGAAGGAGGACAGGTGTATTTAGAGACCCAGTACTTC. Translated: CSVEGGQVYLETQYF. This chain joins TRBV29-1 and TRBJ2-5, with 7 bases matching TRBD1. The CDR3 covers 15 residues. The trim removed 1 base at V and 4 bases at J, leaving 9 bases unmatched. The germline V gene has CDR1 SQVTM and CDR2 ANQGSEA.

The chain couples TRBV29-1 to TRBJ2-1; D is perhaps TRBD2 (5 bases). CDR1 is SQVTM and CDR2 is ANQGSEA in the germline V gene. The CDR3 length is 13 residues. The germline V and J ends were trimmed by 5 bases and 0 bases, with 8 bases remaining between them. This CDR3 reads CSVLRGSYNEQFF. The CDR3 DNA follows: TGCAGCGTTCTCCGGGGCTCCTACAATGAGCAGTTCTTC.

This clone came up a few times. The chain recombines TRBV7-6 with TRBJ2-7; 11 bases fit TRBD2. V shed 1 base, J shed 5 bases, and the junction held 7 bases outside the gene matches. This CDR3 has 16 amino acids. Germline V gene data show CDR1 as SGHVS and CDR2 as FNYEAQ. The CDR3 DNA reads as TGTGCCAGCAGCTTAGAAGTAGCGGGAGGGTTCCACGAGCAGTACTTC. It specifies CASSLEVAGGFHEQYF.

This clone was counted a single time. The chain is built from TRBV4-1 and TRBJ2-7; D perhaps matches TRBD2 (6 bases). The CDR3 covers 15 residues. Per germline, CDR1 MGHRA and CDR2 YSYEKL. Trimming left V 0 bases short and J 6 bases short, with 15 bases between. The CDR3 protein is CASSQDVRRRGEQYF. The CDR3 DNA follows: TGCGCCAGCAGCCAAGACGTGCGGAGGCGGGGCGAGCAGTACTTC.

V is TRBV19 and J is TRBJ2-5, with TRBD1 matching 7 bases. The V gene end was trimmed by 3 bases and the J gene end by 2 bases; junction bases not matched to a gene: 6. The CDR3 is 15 amino acids. Germline V gene lookup returns CDR1 LNHDA and CDR2 SQIVND (reference sequence). Here the CDR3 reads CASSILNRGQETQYF. DNA of the CDR3: TGTGCCAGTAGTATCCTCAACAGGGGTCAAGAGACCCAGTACTTC. The variable domain in full, with the rest retrieved from reference TRBV19 and TRBJ2-5, is DGGITQSPKYLFRKEGQNVTLSCEQNLNHDAMYWYRQDPGQGLRLIYYSQIVNDFQKGDIAEGYSVSREKKESFPLTVTSAQKNPTAFYLCASSILNRGQETQYFGPGTRLLVL.

The rearrangement links TRBV27 to TRBJ1-4, with 7 nucleotides matching TRBD1. Trimming removed 8 bases from V and 6 bases from J; junction bases left unmatched: 9. This CDR3 has 14 residues. The germline CDR1 and CDR2 sequences are MNHEY and SMNVEV (reference sequence). CDR3 DNA: TGTGCCAGCCCCCTACAGGGGCGGTATGAAAAACTGTTTTTT. Amino acid sequence: CASPLQGRYEKLFF.

This clone was counted between two and nine times. The gene calls are TRBV2 and TRBJ2-3; D might be TRBD1 (6 bases). V was trimmed by 8 bases and J by 3 bases, leaving 24 bases between them. Looked up from germline, CDR1 is SNHLY and CDR2 is FYNNEI. This CDR3 has 17 residues. The CDR3 DNA is TGTGCCAGCCGTAACAGGGAGATTTTAGGGGTAACAGATACGCAGTATTTT. Its translation: CASRNREILGVTDTQYF.

V usage is TRBV19 and J usage is TRBJ2-6, with a weak D call TRBD2 (6 bases). The CDR3 is 18 residues long. The germline V gene has CDR1 LNHDA and CDR2 SQIVND (reference sequence). Trimming removed 3 bases at V and 2 bases at J, with 17 bases between. CDR3 nucleotides: TGTGCCAGTAGTATGGCGGGACCTAAGACGCCTGGGGCCAACGTCCTGACTTTC. Its protein product is CASSMAGPKTPGANVLTF.

The V call is TRBV6-5, the J call TRBJ1-3; TRBD1 might be the D (6 bases). This CDR3 spans 15 amino acids. Per the germline V gene, CDR1 is MNHEY and CDR2 is SVGAGI. Trimming removed 5 bases from V and 5 bases from J, with 16 bases in between. This CDR3 reads CASSISNRARNTIYF. The DNA of the CDR3 is TGTGCCAGCAGTATAAGTAACAGGGCTAGAAACACCATATATTTT.

This clone was counted only a few times. At one of its ends the junction is not consistent with the germline gene, which may arise from a read error. V usage is TRBV18 and J usage is TRBJ1-1; a weak D match, TRBD1 (6 bases). The germline CDR1 and CDR2 sequences are KGHSH and LQKENI. This CDR3 region has 16 residues. Written as DNA, the CDR3 is TGTGCCAGCTCACCGCCGGGACAAGGTTTGAAAACTGAAGCTTTCTTT. Residues: CASSPPGQGLKTEAFF.

The genes are TRBV7-9 and TRBJ2-1; no reliable D call. V lost 0 bases and J lost 7, with 4 bases in between. The CDR3 covers 12 residues. Germline assignment: CDR1 SEHNR and CDR2 FQNEAQ (reference sequence). The CDR3 sequence is CASSLAANEQFF. As DNA, the CDR3 is TGTGCCAGCAGCTTAGCAGCTAATGAGCAGTTCTTC. Full variable domain (remainder filled in from reference TRBV7-9 and TRBJ2-1): DTGVSQNPRHKITKRGQNVTFRCDPISEHNRLYWYRQTLGQGPEFLTYFQNEAQLEKSRLLSDRFSAERPKGSFSTLEIQRTEQGDSAMYLCASSLAANEQFFGPGTRLTVL.

CDR3 DNA sequence: TGTGCCAGCAGTTACCTGGGGGGACCCCTCCACTTT. Translated, it gives CASSYLGGPLHF. The rearrangement links TRBV6-5 to TRBJ1-6; the D gene is possibly TRBD1 (5 bases). The CDR3 totals 12 residues. V lost 2 bases to trimming and J lost 12 bases, with 8 bases between them. CDR1 is MNHEY, CDR2 SVGAGI, per germline.

The V call is TRBV4-1, the J call TRBJ1-1, with TRBD1 matching 7 bases. Germline CDR1 reads MGHRA; CDR2 reads YSYEKL. The CDR3 length is 17 residues. With 0 bases clipped from V and 1 base from J, the junction kept 8 bases outside the gene matches. CDR3 coding DNA: TGCGCCAGCAGCCAAGAAGGACTCCGACAGGGGAACACTGAAGCTTTCTTT. Translating gives CASSQEGLRQGNTEAFF.

The rearrangement uses TRBV4-1 and TRBJ1-2; no clear D gene. The CDR3 contains 16 residues. The germline V gene encodes CDR1 MGHRA and CDR2 YSYEKL. Trimming took 0 bases from V and 8 from J, leaving 19 bases between them. The CDR3 region is CASSQDPPNGVRGYTF. The CDR3 DNA reads TGCGCCAGCAGCCAAGATCCCCCAAACGGGGTACGAGGCTACACCTTC.

J is TRBJ1-6 and V is TRBV27; weak D call: TRBD1 (6 bases). The V end lost 5 bases, the J end lost 9 bases, and 20 bases lay between the germline ends. The CDR3 runs to 16 residues. Germline-derived CDR1 and CDR2 are MNHEY and SMNVEV (reference sequence). This chain's CDR3 is CASSLRVGTIPSPLHF. As DNA, the CDR3 is TGTGCCAGCAGTCTCCGTGTTGGGACAATTCCTTCACCCCTCCACTTT.

The J gene is TRBJ1-4, the V gene TRBV7-8; possibly TRBD1 for D (5 bases). Looked up from germline, CDR1 is SGHVS and CDR2 is FQNEAQ. The CDR3 has 15 amino acids. Trimming shortened V by 5 bases and J by 7 bases, and 17 bases separated the two germline ends. The CDR3 sequence is CASSPTRGGFEKLFF. In DNA form, the CDR3 reads TGTGCCAGCAGCCCTACACGGGGGGGATTTGAAAAACTGTTTTTT.

This chain links TRBV24-1 with TRBJ2-3, with a weak D call TRBD2 (6 bases). V lost 2 bases, J lost 0 bases, and 8 bases lay in between. Germline V CDR1 and CDR2: KGHDR, SFDVKD. The CDR3 extends over 15 amino acids. The CDR3 coding sequence is TGTGCCACCAGTGATTACGGGACTAGCACAGATACGCAGTATTTT. Its protein product is CATSDYGTSTDTQYF.

This clone has a handful of counts. The genes are TRBV12-3 or TRBV12-4 and TRBJ1-2; no clear D. Trimming took off 6 bases at V and 7 bases at J, with 12 bases between the two ends. The CDR3 has 12 amino acids. CDR3 DNA: TGTGCCAGCAGCCGAGCCTACCGTGGCTACACCTTC. This encodes CASSRAYRGYTF.

The V and J genes are TRBV7-9 and TRBJ1-1, with D possibly matching TRBD1 (6 bases). The CDR3 sequence is 12 residues long. Per the germline V gene, CDR1 is SEHNR and CDR2 is FQNEAQ (reference sequence). With 5 bases removed from V and 11 bases from J, the gap between germline ends came to 15 bases. CDR3 bases: TGTGCCAGCAGCAAGGACAGACTGAACGCTTTCTTT. Protein: CASSKDRLNAFF. The whole variable domain, filled in from reference TRBV7-9 and TRBJ1-1, reads DTGVSQNPRHKITKRGQNVTFRCDPISEHNRLYWYRQTLGQGPEFLTYFQNEAQLEKSRLLSDRFSAERPKGSFSTLEIQRTEQGDSAMYLCASSKDRLNAFFGQGTRLTVV.

The chain uses TRBV14 and TRBJ2-5, with D possibly being TRBD2 (7 bases). Trimming stripped 2 bases from V and 4 bases from J, with 14 bases between. Germline V gene data show CDR1 as SGHDN and CDR2 as FVKESK. The CDR3 totals 15 residues. CDR3 DNA: TGTGCCAGCAGCCAACGTGGGGGGGGCCGAGAGACCCAGTACTTC. Protein sequence: CASSQRGGGRETQYF.

The chain couples TRBV7-2 to TRBJ1-1; 9 nucleotides line up with TRBD1. CDR1 and CDR2 (germline): SGHTA, FQGNSA. The CDR3 is 15 residues long. Trimming cost V 1 base and J 11 bases; bases outside gene matches: 11. The CDR3 DNA sequence: TGTGCCAGCAGCTTAGATGGGACAGGGCGTTCGGAGGCTTTCTTT. Encoded protein: CASSLDGTGRSEAFF.

The chain employs TRBV19 and TRBJ1-1; TRBD1 agrees at 7 bases. The V gene end was trimmed by 6 bases and the J gene end by 4 bases; junction bases not matched to a gene: 14. CDR3 size: 16 residues. Germline-derived CDR1 and CDR2 are LNHDA and SQIVND (reference sequence). The CDR3 here is CASSDPGPSGGTEAFF. The CDR3 region has the DNA TGTGCCAGTAGCGACCCTGGTCCATCAGGGGGCACTGAAGCTTTCTTT.

This clone was seen more than once but under ten times. The V and J genes are TRBV4-3 and TRBJ1-5; D remains unclear. CDR3 size: 15 residues. Looked up from germline, CDR1 is LGHNA and CDR2 is YSLEER. The V end was cut by 0 bases, the J end by 1 base, with 7 bases between. In DNA form, the CDR3 reads TGCGCCAGCAGCCAAGACCATTTGAGCAATCAGCCCCAGCATTTT. Its translation is CASSQDHLSNQPQHF.

This chain joins TRBV19 and TRBJ1-1; TRBD1 matches 9 bases. V shed 6 bases, J shed 5 bases, and the junction held 7 bases outside the gene matches. The CDR3 is made up of 14 amino acids. Germline assignment: CDR1 LNHDA and CDR2 SQIVND (reference sequence). The CDR3 coding sequence is TGTGCCAGTAGCACAGGGGGCGCGCGGACTGAAGCTTTCTTT. It specifies CASSTGGARTEAFF.

The gene calls are TRBV5-1 and TRBJ2-7; D may be TRBD2 (6 bases). The CDR3 is 15 residues long. Per the germline V gene, CDR1 is SGHRS and CDR2 is YFSETQ. V dropped 2 bases and J dropped 3 bases, with 15 bases sitting between them. DNA of the CDR3: TGCGCCAGCAGCTTTGGGGCGGGACGTCGCTACGAGCAGTACTTC. Translated: CASSFGAGRRYEQYF. Looking up the rest from reference TRBV5-1 and TRBJ2-7 gives the full variable domain: KAGVTQTPRYLIKTRGQQVTLSCSPISGHRSVSWYQQTPGQGLQFLFEYFSETQRNKGNFPGRFSGRQFSNSRSEMNVSTLELGDSALYLCASSFGAGRRYEQYFGPGTRLTVT.

The rearrangement joins TRBV30 to TRBJ1-5; tentatively, D is TRBD1 (6 bases). CDR1 is GTSNPN, CDR2 SVGIG, per germline (reference sequence). Trimming stripped 5 bases from V and 0 bases from J, with 11 bases between. The CDR3 is made up of 14 amino acids. This chain's CDR3 is CAWAGTTSNQPQHF. The CDR3 nucleotides are TGTGCCTGGGCCGGGACAACTAGCAATCAGCCCCAGCATTTT.